This T cell receptor (beta chain) comes out of a study of cytomegalovirus exposure and HLA in healthy donors. There are 14 residues in the CDR3. CDR1 and CDR2 (germline): MDHEN, SYDVKM. V was cut by 3 bases and J by 2 bases, with 9 bases left in between. The PCR made use of 60 Vbeta and 13 Jbeta primers. Sequencing used immunoSEQ multiplex PCR; TCRdb keeps in-frame clones, though not all of them. The table shows some 130,000 clones, with about 76% occurring only once. The sequence was collected from a male donor in good health and CMV-seronegative. The sample consisted of PBMCs. V usage is TRBV28 and J usage is TRBJ2-3; D call uncertain. CDR3 protein: CASSFRRNTDTQYF. The CDR3 bases are TGTGCCAGCAGTTTTCGGCGGAACACAGATACGCAGTATTTT.